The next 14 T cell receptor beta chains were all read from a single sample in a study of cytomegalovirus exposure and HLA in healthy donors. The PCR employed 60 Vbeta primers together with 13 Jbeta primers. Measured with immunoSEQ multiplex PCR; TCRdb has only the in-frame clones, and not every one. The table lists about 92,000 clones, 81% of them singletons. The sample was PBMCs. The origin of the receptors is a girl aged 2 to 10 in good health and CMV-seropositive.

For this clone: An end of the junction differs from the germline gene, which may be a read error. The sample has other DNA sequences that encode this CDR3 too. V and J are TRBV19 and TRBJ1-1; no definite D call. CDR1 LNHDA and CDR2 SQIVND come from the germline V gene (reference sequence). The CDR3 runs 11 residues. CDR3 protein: CATLAGTEAFF. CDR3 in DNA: TGTGCCACCTTGGCGGGCACTGAGGCTTTCTTT.

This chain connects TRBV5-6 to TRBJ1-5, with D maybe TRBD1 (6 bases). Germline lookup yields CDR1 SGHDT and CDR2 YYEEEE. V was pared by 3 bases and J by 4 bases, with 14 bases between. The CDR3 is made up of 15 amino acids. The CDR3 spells CASSSLFQGNQPQHF. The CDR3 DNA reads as TGTGCCAGCAGCTCGCTCTTCCAGGGGAATCAGCCCCAGCATTTT.

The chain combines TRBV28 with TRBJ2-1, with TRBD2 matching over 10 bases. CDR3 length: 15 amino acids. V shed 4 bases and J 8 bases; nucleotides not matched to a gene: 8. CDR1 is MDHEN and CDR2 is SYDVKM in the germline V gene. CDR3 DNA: TGTGCCAGCAGTTCAGCTAGCGGGAGCCCCCATGAGCAGTTCTTC. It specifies CASSSASGSPHEQFF.

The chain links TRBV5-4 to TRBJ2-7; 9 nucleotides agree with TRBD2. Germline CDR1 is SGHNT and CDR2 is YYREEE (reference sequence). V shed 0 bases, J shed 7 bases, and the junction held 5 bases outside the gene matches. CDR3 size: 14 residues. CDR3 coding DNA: TGTGCCAGCAGCTTGGGCGGGAGGGCCAGGGAGCAGTACTTC. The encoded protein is CASSLGGRAREQYF.

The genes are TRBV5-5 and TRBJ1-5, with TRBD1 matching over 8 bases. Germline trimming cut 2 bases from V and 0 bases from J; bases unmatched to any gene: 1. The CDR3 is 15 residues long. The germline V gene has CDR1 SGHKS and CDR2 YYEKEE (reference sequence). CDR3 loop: CASSFGQGSNQPQHF. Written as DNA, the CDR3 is TGTGCCAGCAGCTTCGGACAGGGTAGCAATCAGCCCCAGCATTTT.

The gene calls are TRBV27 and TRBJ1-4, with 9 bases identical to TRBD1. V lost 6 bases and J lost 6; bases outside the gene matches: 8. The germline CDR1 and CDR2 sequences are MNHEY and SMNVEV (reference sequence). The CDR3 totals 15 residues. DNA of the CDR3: TGTGCCAGCAGAGCTCGGACAGGGGTGGATGAAAAACTGTTTTTT. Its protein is CASRARTGVDEKLFF.

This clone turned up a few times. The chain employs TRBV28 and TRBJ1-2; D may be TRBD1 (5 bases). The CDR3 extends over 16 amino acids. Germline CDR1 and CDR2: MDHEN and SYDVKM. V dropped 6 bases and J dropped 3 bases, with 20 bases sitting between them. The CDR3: CASSPPLGGDYYGYTF. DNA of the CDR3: TGTGCCAGCAGCCCCCCCCTCGGAGGGGATTACTATGGCTACACCTTC.

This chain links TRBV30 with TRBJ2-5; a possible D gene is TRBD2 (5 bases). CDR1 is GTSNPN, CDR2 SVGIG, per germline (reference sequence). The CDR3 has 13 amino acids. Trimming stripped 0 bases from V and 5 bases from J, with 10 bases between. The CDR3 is CAWSVAGAETQYF. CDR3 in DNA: TGTGCCTGGAGTGTGGCGGGTGCGGAGACCCAGTACTTC.

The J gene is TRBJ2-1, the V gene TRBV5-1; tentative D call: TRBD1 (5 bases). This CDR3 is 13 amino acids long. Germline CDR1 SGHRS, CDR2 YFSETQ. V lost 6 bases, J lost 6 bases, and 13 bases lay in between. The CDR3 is CASMSSQGNEQFF. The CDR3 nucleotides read TGCGCCAGCATGTCTAGTCAGGGCAATGAGCAGTTCTTC.

The CDR3 nucleotides read TGTGCCAGCTCAAAACAGGGGTTAGAGACCCAGTACTTC. Its translation is CASSKQGLETQYF. This rearrangement joins TRBV7-2 to TRBJ2-5; 7 bases agree with TRBD1. CDR3 size: 13 residues. With V trimmed by 8 bases and J by 4 bases, 7 bases remained unmatched. The germline V gene has CDR1 SGHTA and CDR2 FQGNSA.

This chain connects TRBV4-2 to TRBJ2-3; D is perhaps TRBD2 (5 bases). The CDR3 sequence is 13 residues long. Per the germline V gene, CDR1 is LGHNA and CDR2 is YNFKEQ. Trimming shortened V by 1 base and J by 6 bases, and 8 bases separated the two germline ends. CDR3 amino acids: CASSQGRKDTQYF. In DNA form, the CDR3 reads TGTGCCAGCAGCCAAGGGAGGAAGGATACGCAGTATTTT.

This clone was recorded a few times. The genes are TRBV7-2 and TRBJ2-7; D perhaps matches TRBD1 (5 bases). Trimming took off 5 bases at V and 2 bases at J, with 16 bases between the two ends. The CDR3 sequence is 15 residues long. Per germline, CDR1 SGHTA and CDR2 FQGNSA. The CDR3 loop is CASSPGHTTPYEQYF. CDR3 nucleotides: TGTGCCAGCAGCCCTGGACATACTACTCCCTACGAGCAGTACTTC. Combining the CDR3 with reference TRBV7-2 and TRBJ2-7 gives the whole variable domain GAGVSQSPSNKVTEKGKDVELRCDPISGHTALYWYRQSLGQGLEFLIYFQGNSAPDKSGLPSDRFSAERTGGSVSTLTIQRTQQEDSAVYLCASSPGHTTPYEQYFGPGTRLTVT.

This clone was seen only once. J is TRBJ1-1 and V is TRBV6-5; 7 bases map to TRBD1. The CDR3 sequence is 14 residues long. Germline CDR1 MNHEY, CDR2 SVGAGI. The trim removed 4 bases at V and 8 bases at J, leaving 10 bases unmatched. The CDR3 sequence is CASSSPFRGTEAFF. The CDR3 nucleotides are TGTGCCAGCAGTTCCCCATTCAGGGGGACGGAAGCTTTCTTT.

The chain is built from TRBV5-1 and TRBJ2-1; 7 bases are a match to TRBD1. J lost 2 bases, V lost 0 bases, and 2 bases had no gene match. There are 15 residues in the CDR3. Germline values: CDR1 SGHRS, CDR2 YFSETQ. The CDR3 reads CASSLDQGAYNEQFF. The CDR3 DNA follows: TGCGCCAGCAGCTTGGATCAGGGGGCCTACAATGAGCAGTTCTTC.